Each of the 26 T cell receptor beta chains below was sequenced from the same sample in a study of OX40 agonist ivuxolimab in advanced cancers. The table came from immunoSEQ multiplex PCR; TCRdb's copy has only in-frame clones and leaves some out. The repertoire holds 45,000 to 55,000 clones, with around 90% as singletons. This specimen consisted of CD4+ or CD8+ T cells sorted from blood, obtained in a trial of the OX40 agonist ivuxolimab. The receptors originated from an adult with an advanced solid tumor such as melanoma, head and neck, liver or kidney cancer.

The V and J genes are TRBV30 and TRBJ1-4; 7 positions match TRBD1. V dropped 0 bases and J dropped 4; count of bases not matched to a gene: 5. In germline, CDR1 is GTSNPN, CDR2 SVGIG (reference sequence). CDR3 length: 15 amino acids. The CDR3 DNA is TGTGCCTGGAGTGTACGGACAGGCTTTAATGAAAAACTGTTTTTT. This codes for CAWSVRTGFNEKLFF.

The genes are TRBV7-9 and TRBJ2-2, with a tentative D call TRBD2 (6 bases). The CDR3 runs to 16 residues. Germline-derived CDR1 and CDR2 are SEHNR and FQNEAQ (reference sequence). V was cut by 3 bases and J by 7 bases, with 18 bases left in between. The CDR3 is CASSFVPGLEGGELFF. CDR3 DNA: TGTGCCAGCAGCTTCGTCCCCGGCCTGGAGGGCGGGGAGCTGTTTTTT.

The rearrangement links TRBV28 to TRBJ2-7, with 7 bases aligning to TRBD1. V gave up 2 bases and J gave up 10 bases; unmatched junction bases: 20. The CDR3 consists of 17 residues. The germline V gene has CDR1 MDHEN and CDR2 SYDVKM. CDR3 amino acids: CASSLKRSAGGSDTQYF. CDR3 bases: TGTGCCAGCAGTTTAAAACGGTCGGCAGGGGGTTCGGACACACAGTACTTC.

The chain carries TRBV6-4 and TRBJ2-7; the match to TRBD2 covers 8 bases. Germline CDR1 reads MRHNA; CDR2 reads SNTAGT. The CDR3 consists of 14 residues. J was trimmed by 2 bases and V by 5 bases; bases with no gene match: 5. The CDR3 region is CASSQAGAAYEQYF. Written as DNA, the CDR3 is TGTGCCAGCAGTCAAGCGGGGGCCGCCTACGAGCAGTACTTC.

This clone turned up a few times. CDR3: CASKTSGGADTQYF. The CDR3, as DNA: TGTGCCAGCAAGACTAGCGGGGGGGCGGATACGCAGTATTTT. This chain connects TRBV6-4 to TRBJ2-3; TRBD2 aligns across 14 bases. Germline trimming cut 7 bases from V and 6 bases from J; bases unmatched to any gene: 3. There are 14 residues in the CDR3. CDR1 and CDR2 from the germline V gene are MRHNA and SNTAGT.

The rearrangement links TRBV28 to TRBJ1-4, with a possible D match to TRBD1 (5 bases). The CDR3 has 15 amino acids. V was shortened by 6 bases and J by 0 bases, with 11 bases between the two germline ends. The germline gives CDR1 MDHEN, CDR2 SYDVKM. The CDR3 nucleotides read TGTGCCAGCAGCCGAACGGGGGCAACTAATGAAAAACTGTTTTTT. This translates into CASSRTGATNEKLFF.

The rearrangement joins TRBV7-8 to TRBJ1-6; D remains unclear. CDR1 is SGHVS, CDR2 FQNEAQ, per germline. The CDR3 spans 15 residues. V was clipped by 1 base and J by 0 bases, with 4 bases between them. The CDR3: CASSLGSSYNSPLHF. The CDR3 DNA sequence: TGTGCCAGCAGCTTAGGGAGCTCCTATAATTCACCCCTCCACTTT. Complete variable domain (other parts from reference TRBV7-8 and TRBJ1-6): GAGVSQSPRYKVAKRGQDVALRCDPISGHVSLFWYQQALGQGPEFLTYFQNEAQLDKSGLPSDRFFAERPEGSVSTLKIQRTQQEDSAVYLCASSLGSSYNSPLHFGNGTRLTVT.

As DNA, the CDR3 is TGTGCCAGCAGCGCCGGGACTAGATTGAACGAGCAGTACTTC. It codes for CASSAGTRLNEQYF. This chain joins TRBV9 and TRBJ2-7; 8 nucleotides agree with TRBD2. Trimming took 3 bases from V and 5 from J; bases not matched to a gene: 7. From germline, CDR1 is SGDLS and CDR2 YYNGEE. The CDR3 is made up of 14 amino acids.

The V gene is TRBV11-2, the J gene TRBJ2-1, with 10 bases identical to TRBD1. The CDR3 extends over 15 amino acids. The germline CDR1 and CDR2 sequences are SGHAT and FQNNGV. After removal of 3 bases from V and 8 bases from J, the junction contained 7 bases not matched to a gene. CDR3 DNA sequence: TGTGCCAGCAGCTTCAGGACAGGGGGGAACGATGAGCAGTTCTTC. It yields the protein CASSFRTGGNDEQFF.

J is TRBJ2-3 and V is TRBV4-2; TRBD2 agrees at 9 bases. Unmatched junction bases numbered 8, after V lost 3 bases and J lost 1 base. Germline lookup yields CDR1 LGHNA and CDR2 YNFKEQ. CDR3 size: 17 residues. The CDR3 loop reads CASSQSASGDRTDTQYF. CDR3 nucleotide sequence: TGTGCCAGCAGCCAGTCTGCTAGCGGGGACCGCACAGATACGCAGTATTTT.

The V call is TRBV14, the J call TRBJ2-5; 14 bases are a match to TRBD2. This CDR3 is 19 amino acids long. V lost 1 base to trimming and J lost 4 bases; unmatched junction nucleotides: 11. Germline loops: CDR1 SGHDN, CDR2 FVKESK. The CDR3 coding sequence is TGTGCCAGCAGCCAAGCTTGGGGACTAGCGGGAGAGAGGGGAGAGACCCAGTACTTC. Translating it yields CASSQAWGLAGERGETQYF.

The chain recombines TRBV2 with TRBJ2-5, with D hard to call. CDR1 is SNHLY and CDR2 is FYNNEI in the germline V gene. The CDR3 is 14 amino acids. Trimming shortened V by 3 bases and J by 1 base, and 9 bases separated the two germline ends. The CDR3 DNA sequence: TGTGCCAGCAGTGACCCTAGATTCCAAGAGACCCAGTACTTC. It is translated as CASSDPRFQETQYF.

This chain joins TRBV9 and TRBJ2-2; D is possibly TRBD2 (5 bases). V shed 4 bases and J shed 10 bases, with 20 bases lying between them. This CDR3 region has 15 residues. Looked up from germline, CDR1 is SGDLS and CDR2 is YYNGEE. The CDR3 protein is CASSSPARVGEELFF. Here the CDR3 DNA reads TGTGCCAGCAGCTCCCCCGCCCGAGTCGGGGAGGAGCTGTTTTTT.

The chain employs TRBV4-1 and TRBJ1-1; D is perhaps TRBD1 (6 bases). Deletions cut 0 bases from V and 0 bases from J, with 11 bases between. The CDR3 has 16 residues. The germline V gene has CDR1 MGHRA and CDR2 YSYEKL. CDR3 nucleotides: TGCGCCAGCAGCCAAGACTCCCGACAGGTGAACACTGAAGCTTTCTTT. This codes for CASSQDSRQVNTEAFF.

There are a few counts of this clone. The chain links TRBV9 to TRBJ2-5; no reliable D call. CDR3 size: 11 residues. Germline assignment: CDR1 SGDLS and CDR2 YYNGEE. V was pared by 5 bases and J by 7 bases, with 9 bases between. CDR3: CASRLGRTQYF. The CDR3, as DNA: TGTGCCAGCAGGCTAGGTCGGACCCAGTACTTC.

J is TRBJ2-7 and V is TRBV6-5, with 7 nucleotides matching TRBD1. J lost 0 bases, V lost 3 bases, and 5 bases had no gene match. Germline loops: CDR1 MNHEY, CDR2 SVGAGI. The CDR3 covers 15 residues. CDR3 amino acids: CASSYGDSSSYEQYF. The CDR3 DNA reads as TGTGCCAGCAGTTATGGGGACAGTAGCTCCTACGAGCAGTACTTC.

The chain recombines TRBV11-3 with TRBJ1-1, with D perhaps TRBD1 (6 bases). The CDR3 is 15 amino acids. Germline CDR1 SGHNT, CDR2 YENEEA. V gave up 5 bases and J gave up 1 base, with 14 bases separating them. The CDR3 nucleotides read TGTGCCAGCAGCCAAGGTACAGGGAGGAACACTGAAGCTTTCTTT. Encoded protein: CASSQGTGRNTEAFF.

This rearrangement joins TRBV2 to TRBJ1-5; D ambiguous. Germline lookup yields CDR1 SNHLY and CDR2 FYNNEI. The length of the CDR3 is 14 residues. V gave up 4 bases and J gave up 7 bases, with 14 bases separating them. As DNA, the CDR3 is TGTGCCAGCAGTGCGGAAAGAGGAGGACAGCCCCAGCATTTT. Translation gives CASSAERGGQPQHF.

The chain joins TRBV11-2 to TRBJ2-7; TRBD1 matches 7 bases. This CDR3 is 13 amino acids long. V dropped 6 bases and J dropped 2; count of bases not matched to a gene: 4. Germline loops: CDR1 SGHAT, CDR2 FQNNGV. The CDR3 region has the DNA TGTGCCAGCAGACAGACAGGGCCCTACGAGCAGTACTTC. Translating gives CASRQTGPYEQYF.

This chain uses TRBV30 with TRBJ2-7, with D possibly called TRBD1 or TRBD2 (6 bases each). Trimming pared 4 bases from V and 3 bases from J, leaving 10 bases between. This CDR3 comprises 12 residues. Germline V gene lookup returns CDR1 GTSNPN and CDR2 SVGIG (reference sequence). CDR3 in amino acids: CAWTGGHYEQYF. CDR3 coding DNA: TGTGCCTGGACCGGGGGACACTACGAGCAGTACTTC.

This chain uses TRBV7-2 with TRBJ1-3, with 7 bases matching TRBD1. Losses at the gene ends were 1 base for V and 3 bases for J; bases not matched to a gene: 0. CDR1 is SGHTA, CDR2 FQGNSA, per germline. CDR3 length: 14 amino acids. The CDR3 DNA sequence: TGTGCCAGCAGCTTAGACAGGGGTGGAAACACCATATATTTT. This translates into CASSLDRGGNTIYF.

The J gene is TRBJ2-2, the V gene TRBV7-2, with 8 bases identical to TRBD1. After removal of 6 bases from V and 6 bases from J, the junction contained 6 bases not matched to a gene. Germline assignment: CDR1 SGHTA and CDR2 FQGNSA. CDR3 size: 14 residues. CDR3 DNA sequence: TGTGCCAGCAGGTCCTCAGGGGGCCCCGGGGAGCTGTTTTTT. It translates to CASRSSGGPGELFF.

The sample holds a few counts of this clone. The gene calls are TRBV7-2 and TRBJ2-2, with D uncertain. Trimming cost V 5 bases and J 8 bases, with 9 bases left between them. This CDR3 has 12 residues. Germline V gene sequence: CDR1 SGHTA, CDR2 FQGNSA. CDR3 sequence: CASSHYGGELFF. CDR3 DNA sequence: TGTGCCAGCAGCCACTACGGAGGGGAGCTGTTTTTT. Full variable domain (missing parts from reference TRBV7-2 and TRBJ2-2): GAGVSQSPSNKVTEKGKDVELRCDPISGHTALYWYRQSLGQGLEFLIYFQGNSAPDKSGLPSDRFSAERTGGSVSTLTIQRTQQEDSAVYLCASSHYGGELFFGEGSRLTVL.

The chain recombines TRBV7-8 with TRBJ2-3; D perhaps matches TRBD1 (6 bases). From germline, CDR1 is SGHVS and CDR2 FQNEAQ. V gave up 3 bases and J gave up 2 bases, with 15 bases separating them. The CDR3 runs 16 residues. The CDR3 loop is CASSLNGQPYTDTQYF. The DNA of the CDR3 is TGTGCCAGCAGCTTGAATGGACAGCCCTACACAGATACGCAGTATTTT.

V is TRBV14 and J is TRBJ2-1; D is unclear. V was clipped by 2 bases and J by 1 base, with 6 bases between them. Germline V gene data show CDR1 as SGHDN and CDR2 as FVKESK. The CDR3 contains 14 residues. CDR3: CASSQFISYNEQFF. CDR3 nucleotide sequence: TGTGCCAGCAGCCAATTTATTTCCTACAATGAGCAGTTCTTC.

The genes are TRBV12-5 and TRBJ2-7; 13 bases are a match to TRBD2. The CDR3 is 15 amino acids. V lost 6 bases to trimming and J lost 3 bases; unmatched junction nucleotides: 5. Per the germline V gene, CDR1 is LGHNT and CDR2 is FRNRAP. The DNA for the CDR3 is TGTGCTAGTGGCCCCGGACTAGCGGGAGTCTACGAGCAGTACTTC. Amino acids: CASGPGLAGVYEQYF.